This T cell receptor beta chain appears in the sequencing data of a study of blood T cell repertoires in COVID-19. Study in general: The analysed material was cDNA or gDNA that came from T cells, B-cell-depleted T cells, or PBMCs.

The V segment lost 3 bases and the J segment 0 bases; nucleotides outside the gene matches: 11. This CDR3 comprises 18 residues. Germline assignment: CDR1 MNHEY and CDR2 SVGEGT. This clone is a singleton in its sample. TCRdb's copy holds only in-frame clones and misses some; the assay was immunoSEQ multiplex PCR. The sample lists around 190,000 clones; roughly 88% were seen once. Specimen: peripheral blood. The TCR was taken from a man aged 45-65 years with COVID-19, enrolled during active disease. The V and J genes are TRBV6-2 or TRBV6-3 and TRBJ1-5; 7 bases fit TRBD1. The CDR3 coding sequence is TGTGCCAGCAGTTATTTAGGGGGCCGGTCCCGTAGCAATCAGCCCCAGCATTTT. It translates to CASSYLGGRSRSNQPQHF.